Listed here are 25 T cell receptor beta chains from one sample, sequenced in a study of blood T cells in healthy people across ages (dated by TCRdb to the mid-2010s). Library generation was performed with 5' RACE. The data were produced on an Illumina HiSeq 2500. A second PCR of roughly 7 to 11 cycles was performed with a sample-barcoded 5' primer and a J-beta primer mix. TCRdb cleaned the public reads at Q25 with fastp, built clones with MiXCR and kept in-frame beta chains. Merged by CDR3 protein, the rows form single entries marked with the most common genes and DNA. The sample table records nearly 800,000 distinct CDR3 sequences; 25% of these occur just once. The top ten constitute 3% to 4% of the sample. This same sample was also taken into another study, of T cells of mothers and their children.

The sequenced sample was blood. These receptors were collected from a boy aged 5-17 years in good health.

This clonotype was counted only a few times. J is TRBJ1-5 and V is TRBV12-3 or TRBV12-4; no reliable D call. The CDR3 is made up of 16 amino acids. V gave up 0 bases and J gave up 2 bases, with 11 bases separating them. The CDR3 spells CASSLARKTGNQPQHF. DNA of the CDR3: TGTGCCAGCAGTTTAGCACGGAAGACGGGCAATCAGCCCCAGCATTTT.

This clonotype was detected only a few times. The DNA of the CDR3 is TGTGCCAGCAGCTTAGTCCTGCAGGGGGCACGGGGGTACGAGCAGTACTTC. This sequence encodes CASSLVLQGARGYEQYF. The chain has TRBV7-2 and TRBJ2-7; the match to TRBD1 covers 8 bases. Germline assignment: CDR1 SGHTA and CDR2 FQGNSA. V shed 1 base, J shed 4 bases, and the junction held 12 bases outside the gene matches. The CDR3 contains 17 residues.

This clonotype was seen only a few times. This rearrangement joins TRBV9 to TRBJ1-1, with D possibly matching TRBD1 (6 bases). This CDR3 contains 15 residues. From germline, CDR1 is SGDLS and CDR2 YYNGEE. V shed 0 bases and J shed 0 bases, with 9 bases lying between them. Here the CDR3 reads CASSVADRLNTEAFF. In DNA, the CDR3 is TGTGCCAGCAGCGTAGCCGACAGGTTGAACACTGAAGCTTTCTTT.

For this clonotype: Mismatch with germline at one junction end may stem from a read error. V gene TRBV6-2 or TRBV6-3 combines with J gene TRBJ2-6; the D gene could be TRBD1 or TRBD2 (5 bases each). Germline V gene lookup returns CDR1 MNHEY and CDR2 SVGEGT. The CDR3 is 16 amino acids. CDR3 DNA sequence: TGTGCCAGCCTAGGGACGGCAAGTTCTGGGGCCAACGCCCTGACTTTC. This translates into CASLGTASSGANALTF.

A note on this clonotype: One junction end does not reproduce the germline sequence, and a read error may be involved. The chain has TRBV9 and TRBJ1-5; no clear D. The germline gives CDR1 SGDLS, CDR2 YYNGEE. The CDR3 sequence is 15 residues long. The chain's CDR3 is CAGSVDGLSNQPQHF. DNA of the CDR3: TGTGCCGGCAGCGTAGACGGGCTTAGCAATCAGCCCCAGCATTTT.

This clonotype was counted only a few times. The chain couples TRBV27 to TRBJ1-4; TRBD1 might be the D (5 bases). V was clipped by 5 bases and J by 0 bases, with 13 bases between them. The CDR3 is 16 residues long. Germline V lookup: CDR1 MNHEY, CDR2 SMNVEV (reference sequence). CDR3 DNA: TGTGCCAGCAGTCCGGGACCGGTCGCAACTAATGAAAAACTGTTTTTT. Protein: CASSPGPVATNEKLFF.

This clonotype was seen only a few times. The chain joins TRBV9 to TRBJ2-6, with unresolved D. Germline values: CDR1 SGDLS, CDR2 YYNGEE. The CDR3 has 17 amino acids. The germline V and J ends were trimmed by 2 bases and 2 bases, with 14 bases remaining between them. Here the CDR3 reads CASSVSPLGPGANVLTF. CDR3 nucleotide sequence: TGTGCCAGCAGCGTTTCTCCCCTAGGGCCTGGGGCCAACGTCCTGACTTTC.

This clonotype came up a few times. The J gene is TRBJ2-5, the V gene TRBV20-1; D gene ambiguous. This CDR3 spans 14 amino acids. Between the trimmed V and J ends, which lost 6 bases and 4 bases, there was a span of 18 bases. CDR1 and CDR2 from the germline V gene are DFQATT and SNEGSKA (reference sequence). This chain's CDR3 is CSAWPSEVGETQYF. CDR3 in DNA: TGCAGTGCGTGGCCTTCCGAGGTTGGAGAGACCCAGTACTTC.

This clonotype was detected a few times. V usage is TRBV11-1 and J usage is TRBJ2-1; D assignment may be TRBD1 or TRBD2 (5 bases each). The ends were cut back, 3 bases at V and 0 bases at J, with 24 bases in the middle. The germline V gene encodes CDR1 SGHAT and CDR2 FQDESV (reference sequence). The CDR3 runs to 20 residues. CDR3 region: CASSFPNGTLNPFSYNEQFF. In DNA form, the CDR3 reads TGTGCCAGCAGCTTCCCGAACGGGACGCTGAATCCGTTCTCCTACAATGAGCAGTTCTTC.

This clonotype turned up a few times. V gene TRBV9 combines with J gene TRBJ2-7, with TRBD2 identical over 8 bases. Trimming cost V 3 bases and J 0 bases; bases outside gene matches: 5. The CDR3 sequence is 15 residues long. Germline values: CDR1 SGDLS, CDR2 YYNGEE. The chain's CDR3 is CASSAGGASSYEQYF. CDR3 nucleotide sequence: TGTGCCAGCAGCGCGGGGGGGGCCAGCTCCTACGAGCAGTACTTC.

The chain couples TRBV29-1 to TRBJ2-1; D is perhaps TRBD1 (6 bases). V was shortened by 4 bases and J by 7 bases, with 14 bases between the two germline ends. CDR3 size: 13 residues. CDR1 is SQVTM, CDR2 ANQGSEA, per germline. CDR3 in amino acids: CSVGPQGLNEQFF. The CDR3 region has the DNA TGCAGCGTTGGGCCCCAGGGGCTGAATGAGCAGTTCTTC.

The gene calls are TRBV4-2 and TRBJ2-5, with 8 bases matching TRBD1. The CDR3 has 16 residues. Losses at the gene ends were 4 bases for V and 5 bases for J; bases not matched to a gene: 12. In germline, CDR1 is LGHNA, CDR2 YNFKEQ. The CDR3, as DNA: TGTGCCAGCAGCCCATATTTTCAGGGGGCGAATGAGACCCAGTACTTC. Amino acid sequence: CASSPYFQGANETQYF.

The CDR3 DNA reads as TGTGCCACCAGTGACCCCGGACAGGGGGGATTGAACATTCAGTACTTC. Amino acid sequence: CATSDPGQGGLNIQYF. V is TRBV24-1 and J is TRBJ2-4, with 10 bases identical to TRBD1. CDR1 and CDR2 from the germline V gene are KGHDR and SFDVKD. Unmatched junction bases numbered 9, after V lost 4 bases and J lost 7 bases. The CDR3 has 16 residues.

The chain carries TRBV7-6 and TRBJ2-7, with 10 nucleotides matching TRBD2. Germline V lookup: CDR1 SGHVS, CDR2 FNYEAQ. The CDR3 totals 17 residues. V was clipped by 4 bases and J by 5 bases; unmatched bases: 14. The CDR3: CASSSGASGSARHEQYF. The CDR3 DNA reads as TGTGCCAGCAGCTCAGGGGCTAGCGGGAGTGCTCGGCACGAGCAGTACTTC.

J is TRBJ2-7 and V is TRBV7-9, with no clear D. The DNA end is more similar to TRBJ2-1, so the J call may be wrong. Germline values: CDR1 SEHNR, CDR2 FQNEAQ (reference sequence). The CDR3 loop spans 13 amino acids. In DNA, the CDR3 is TGTGCCAGCAGCTTTCAGGTTTACAATGAGCAGTTCTTC. Residues: CASSFQVYNEQFF.

The rearrangement uses TRBV29-1 and TRBJ2-1, with D possibly matching TRBD2 (6 bases). The J call may be incorrect, as the DNA end agrees better with TRBJ2-5. The CDR3 spans 13 residues. CDR1 is SQVTM and CDR2 is ANQGSEA in the germline V gene. CDR3 residues: CSVERTGGETQYF. CDR3 DNA: TGCAGCGTTGAACGAACAGGAGGGGAGACCCAGTACTTC.

This sequence joins TRBV7-2 and TRBJ1-1; no clear D. CDR3 length equals 13 residues. V was trimmed by 5 bases and J by 2 bases, leaving 9 bases between them. Germline-derived CDR1 and CDR2 are SGHTA and FQGNSA. This chain's CDR3 is CASSPDTNTEAFF. In DNA, the CDR3 is TGTGCCAGCAGCCCCGACACTAACACTGAAGCTTTCTTT.

This chain uses TRBV6-6 with TRBJ1-1, with D possibly TRBD1 on 6 matching bases. Trimming took 4 bases from V and 3 from J, leaving 12 bases between them. Germline values: CDR1 MNHNY, CDR2 SVGAGI (reference sequence). This CDR3 is built from 14 residues. The CDR3 DNA follows: TGTGCCAGCAGTTGGGGGCGCCGGGACACTGAAGCTTTCTTT. This gives the protein CASSWGRRDTEAFF.

This chain connects TRBV13 to TRBJ2-5, with D perhaps matching TRBD1 or TRBD2 (6 bases each). The end of the DNA fits TRBJ2-1 better, so the J call may be wrong. The CDR3 has 14 amino acids. CDR1 and CDR2 from the germline V gene are PRHDT and FYEKMQ (reference sequence). In nucleotides, the CDR3 is TGTGCCAGCAACTACCCGGGGGCGAGGAATGAGCAGTTCTTC. This codes for CASNYPGARNEQFF.

The chain couples TRBV7-3 to TRBJ2-3; D is uncertain. Germline V lookup: CDR1 SGHTA, CDR2 FQGTGA. CDR3 length: 13 amino acids. V was cut by 2 bases and J by 10 bases, with 13 bases left in between. This CDR3 is CASSLVGSGSQYF. Written as DNA, the CDR3 is TGTGCCAGCAGCTTAGTGGGCTCGGGTTCGCAGTATTTT.

This clonotype appeared a few times. J is TRBJ2-1 and V is TRBV4-3; D is possibly TRBD1 (5 bases). The CDR3 spans 14 residues. The germline V gene has CDR1 LGHNA and CDR2 YSLEER. Deletions cut 0 bases from V and 2 bases from J, with 5 bases between. CDR3 nucleotide sequence: TGCGCCAGCAGCCAAGACAGGGCCTACAATGAGCAGTTCTTC. Translating gives CASSQDRAYNEQFF.

The chain employs TRBV24-1 and TRBJ2-1; no definite D call. This CDR3 contains 12 residues. Germline V gene data show CDR1 as KGHDR and CDR2 as SFDVKD. Trimming left V 1 base short and J 8 bases short, with 5 bases between. The CDR3 spells CATSDFSDEQFF. DNA for the CDR3: TGTGCCACCAGTGATTTCAGCGATGAGCAGTTCTTC.

The table lists this clonotype with a few counts. The chain has TRBV5-1 and TRBJ2-5, with D perhaps matching TRBD1 or TRBD2 (5 bases each). CDR3 length: 14 residues. The germline V gene encodes CDR1 SGHRS and CDR2 YFSETQ. The V gene lost 0 bases and the J gene lost 5 bases, with 11 bases spanning the gap. CDR3 coding DNA: TGCGCCAGCAGCTTGGCTCCGGGGCCGGAGACCCAGTACTTC. This codes for CASSLAPGPETQYF.

This clonotype was counted once. V usage is TRBV20-1 and J usage is TRBJ2-5; 7 bases are shared with TRBD1. The DNA end favors TRBJ2-7, so the J call may be wrong. The CDR3 is 16 residues long. CDR1 DFQATT and CDR2 SNEGSKA come from the germline V gene (reference sequence). The CDR3 DNA reads as TGCAGTGCTAGTCCAGAGGACAGGACAAGCTCCTACGAGCAGTACTTC. Translation gives CSASPEDRTSSYEQYF.

This clonotype was found a few times. The CDR3 sequence: CASGFYALVGNTIYF. The CDR3 DNA is TGTGCTAGTGGTTTCTACGCCCTGGTTGGGAACACCATATATTTT. This chain joins TRBV12-5 and TRBJ1-3; the D is unclear. The germline V gene has CDR1 LGHNT and CDR2 FRNRAP. The CDR3 has 15 amino acids. V was trimmed by 3 bases and J by 7 bases, leaving 16 bases between them.